Listed here are 25 T cell receptor beta chains from one sample, sequenced in a study of T-cell memory formation after mild COVID-19. TCRdb re-analysed the 5' RACE reads in MiXCR, keeping a single row per CDR3 protein. The sample lists about 280,000 distinct CDR3 sequences; approximately 8.4% were seen once. Input material: PBMCs or a T cell subset sorted from them (not recorded which). These TCRs come from a young man who had mild COVID-19 (a few samples of this study predate the infection). Cell type and time point are not known.

This clonotype has a count of ten or more. The V and J genes are TRBV7-8 and TRBJ2-7, with D possibly matching TRBD1 (6 bases). Germline CDR1 SGHVS, CDR2 FQNEAQ. With 4 bases removed from V and 4 bases from J, the gap between germline ends came to 20 bases. The CDR3 is made up of 16 amino acids. The CDR3 DNA follows: TGTGCCAGCAGCTCGTGGACAGCCGCTGTGGGGTACGAGCAGTACTTC. Its protein product is CASSSWTAAVGYEQYF.

This chain connects TRBV20-1 to TRBJ2-5; D possibly corresponds to TRBD1 (6 bases). The length of the CDR3 is 12 residues. In germline, CDR1 is DFQATT, CDR2 SNEGSKA (reference sequence). V lost 6 bases to trimming and J lost 3 bases, with 11 bases between them. This chain's CDR3 is CSATGQKETQYF. CDR3 nucleotides: TGCAGTGCGACCGGACAGAAAGAGACCCAGTACTTC.

The chain has TRBV7-9 and TRBJ2-5; weak D call: TRBD2 (6 bases). The V and J ends lost 5 bases and 3 bases respectively, with 19 bases between them. This CDR3 has 16 amino acids. Germline V lookup: CDR1 SEHNR, CDR2 FQNEAQ (reference sequence). The CDR3 is CASSQHLGPGEETQYF. CDR3 nucleotide sequence: TGTGCCAGCAGCCAACACCTGGGACCGGGGGAAGAGACCCAGTACTTC.

The rearrangement links TRBV12-3 or TRBV12-4 to TRBJ2-5; 14 bases are a match to TRBD2. The CDR3 extends over 15 amino acids. Trimming removed 4 bases from V and 7 bases from J; junction bases left unmatched: 5. The CDR3 is CASSSGLAGDGTQYF. For the CDR3, the DNA is TGTGCCAGCAGTTCGGGACTAGCGGGAGACGGGACCCAGTACTTC.

The sample holds a few counts of this clonotype. V gene TRBV5-6 combines with J gene TRBJ1-4; D gene ambiguous. Trimming removed 0 bases at V and 5 bases at J, with 11 bases between. The CDR3 covers 15 residues. CDR1 and CDR2 (germline): SGHDT, YYEEEE. The chain's CDR3 is CASSLERQQNEKLFF. Here the CDR3 DNA reads TGTGCCAGCAGCTTGGAAAGGCAGCAGAATGAAAAACTGTTTTTT. The variable domain in full, completed from reference TRBV5-6 and TRBJ1-4, reads DAGVTQSPTHLIKTRGQQVTLRCSPKSGHDTVSWYQQALGQGPQFIFQYYEEEERQRGNFPDRFSGHQFPNYSSELNVNALLLGDSALYLCASSLERQQNEKLFFGSGTQLSVL.

Only one count was recorded for this clonotype. The rearrangement links TRBV5-1 to TRBJ2-1, with D tentatively TRBD2 (7 bases). The germline V and J ends were trimmed by 0 bases and 0 bases, with 13 bases remaining between them. Per the germline V gene, CDR1 is SGHRS and CDR2 is YFSETQ. The CDR3 totals 17 residues. CDR3 in DNA: TGCGCCAGCAGCTTGGCTGGGGGCGGGGGCTCCTACAATGAGCAGTTCTTC. It yields the protein CASSLAGGGGSYNEQFF.

The chain recombines TRBV7-9 with TRBJ2-5; unclear D gene. The V and J ends lost 2 bases and 2 bases respectively, with 9 bases between them. The CDR3 sequence is 14 residues long. The germline CDR1 and CDR2 sequences are SEHNR and FQNEAQ (reference sequence). For the CDR3, the DNA is TGTGCCAGCAGCTTATCTCAGGCGCAAGAGACCCAGTACTTC. It is translated as CASSLSQAQETQYF.

This clonotype was recorded many times. The chain combines TRBV6-2 or TRBV6-3 with TRBJ2-3; TRBD2 matches 8 bases. Looked up from germline, CDR1 is MNHEY and CDR2 is SVGEGT. After removal of 4 bases from V and 1 base from J, the junction contained 4 bases not matched to a gene. The CDR3 spans 15 residues. The DNA for the CDR3 is TGTGCCAGCAGTTCCTGGACTAGCCGCACAGATACGCAGTATTTT. As protein: CASSSWTSRTDTQYF.

This clonotype was counted only a few times. The rearrangement joins TRBV9 to TRBJ2-1; 8 bases agree with TRBD2. The CDR3 consists of 16 residues. The V and J ends lost 3 bases and 3 bases, in that order; junction bases with no gene match: 8. Germline CDR1 reads SGDLS; CDR2 reads YYNGEE. This chain's CDR3 is CASSAERGGLYNEQFF. The CDR3 DNA sequence: TGTGCCAGCAGCGCGGAACGGGGGGGCCTCTACAATGAGCAGTTCTTC.

V gene TRBV10-3 combines with J gene TRBJ2-3; 10 nucleotides line up with TRBD2. J lost 1 base, V lost 3 bases, and 7 bases had no gene match. This CDR3 has 17 residues. Germline V lookup: CDR1 ENHRY, CDR2 SYGVKD. CDR3 coding DNA: TGTGCCATCAGTGACGTTACCGGGACTAGCGGCACAGATACGCAGTATTTT. This gives the protein CAISDVTGTSGTDTQYF.

The V gene is TRBV6-6, the J gene TRBJ2-4; 7 nucleotides align to TRBD1. This CDR3 comprises 20 residues. The germline gives CDR1 MNHNY, CDR2 SVGAGI (reference sequence). V lost 2 bases and J lost 0; bases outside the gene matches: 16. The CDR3 protein is CASSYTKDRDRLLAKNIQYF. The CDR3 DNA reads TGTGCCAGCAGTTACACCAAGGACCGGGACAGATTACTAGCCAAAAACATTCAGTACTTC.

The chain is built from TRBV29-1 and TRBJ1-6; 9 bases are a match to TRBD1. The CDR3 loop spans 13 amino acids. The V and J ends lost 6 bases and 8 bases, in that order; junction bases with no gene match: 5. Germline V gene sequence: CDR1 SQVTM, CDR2 ANQGSEA. CDR3 sequence reads: CSVGRDRDSPLHF. The CDR3 DNA follows: TGCAGCGTGGGCCGGGACAGGGATTCACCCCTCCACTTT.

The rearrangement uses TRBV4-1 and TRBJ1-1; weak D call: TRBD1 (6 bases). Germline-derived CDR1 and CDR2 are MGHRA and YSYEKL. This CDR3 has 14 residues. The germline V and J ends were trimmed by 2 bases and 5 bases, with 12 bases remaining between them. The CDR3 sequence is CASSQLKGGTEAFF. CDR3 nucleotide sequence: TGCGCCAGCAGCCAACTTAAGGGGGGGACTGAAGCTTTCTTT.

This clonotype was observed a few times. The chain carries TRBV6-5 and TRBJ1-3; 8 nucleotides match TRBD1. The CDR3 has 18 amino acids. Germline lookup yields CDR1 MNHEY and CDR2 SVGAGI. Trimming removed 0 bases from V and 4 bases from J; junction bases left unmatched: 11. The DNA for the CDR3 is TGTGCCAGCAGTTACTCAAATCAGGGGGCTTTCTCGGGAAACACCATATATTTT. Encoded protein: CASSYSNQGAFSGNTIYF.

This clonotype was counted between two and nine times. The gene calls are TRBV7-9 and TRBJ2-5, with 12 positions matching TRBD2. The CDR3 runs 17 residues. Germline trimming cut 5 bases from V and 5 bases from J; bases unmatched to any gene: 12. Per the germline V gene, CDR1 is SEHNR and CDR2 is FQNEAQ (reference sequence). Written as DNA, the CDR3 is TGTGCCAGCAGCCCCTCGAGGAGACTAGCGGGGGCGGAGACCCAGTACTTC. Protein sequence: CASSPSRRLAGAETQYF.

This clonotype was observed a few times. This chain connects TRBV29-1 to TRBJ2-1, with a possible D match to TRBD2 (6 bases). Trimming cost V 4 bases and J 7 bases, with 14 bases left between them. Germline CDR1 is SQVTM and CDR2 is ANQGSEA. The CDR3 is 13 residues long. CDR3 coding DNA: TGCAGCGTTGCAAGGACTACTCTTAATGAGCAGTTCTTC. Translating it yields CSVARTTLNEQFF.

This clonotype occurred a few times. This rearrangement joins TRBV7-2 to TRBJ2-6; D unclear. Germline loops: CDR1 SGHTA, CDR2 FQGNSA. Trimming removed 3 bases from V and 1 base from J, with 16 bases in between. The CDR3 contains 18 residues. The DNA for the CDR3 is TGTGCCAGCAGCTTGAACCCCTCCGGCCGGTCTGGGGCCAACGTCCTGACTTTC. This translates into CASSLNPSGRSGANVLTF.

The chain recombines TRBV12-3 or TRBV12-4 with TRBJ1-5; no reliable D call. The CDR3 is 14 amino acids. The V and J ends lost 8 bases and 7 bases respectively, with 18 bases between them. CDR3 DNA sequence: TGTGCCAGCGGTTCGGCAGCGGGAAGGCAGCCCCAGCATTTT. It encodes CASGSAAGRQPQHF.

This chain links TRBV27 with TRBJ2-1; a possible D gene is TRBD2 (5 bases). The CDR3 runs to 15 residues. Germline CDR1 MNHEY, CDR2 SMNVEV (reference sequence). The V end was cut by 8 bases, the J end by 1 base, with 15 bases between. For the CDR3, the DNA is TGTGCCAGCTCCTGGCCGACGGGATCCTACAATGAGCAGTTCTTC. Residues: CASSWPTGSYNEQFF.

This clonotype was found a few times. The rearrangement joins TRBV20-1 to TRBJ2-1; D may be TRBD1 (5 bases). Germline V CDR1 and CDR2: DFQATT, SNEGSKA (reference sequence). The germline V and J ends were trimmed by 1 base and 8 bases, with 12 bases remaining between them. The CDR3 length is 13 residues. This CDR3 reads CSARGQIADEQFF. For the CDR3, the DNA is TGCAGTGCTAGAGGACAGATAGCCGATGAGCAGTTCTTC.

This rearrangement joins TRBV6-5 to TRBJ1-1; perhaps TRBD1 as D (6 bases). Per germline, CDR1 MNHEY and CDR2 SVGAGI. V was pared by 2 bases and J by 0 bases, with 10 bases between. The CDR3 has 15 amino acids. The CDR3 DNA reads as TGTGCCAGCAGTTACGCCGGGACAATGAACACTGAAGCTTTCTTT. Translated, it gives CASSYAGTMNTEAFF.

This clonotype was observed many times. Here the CDR3 reads CASSLGRATNTEAFF. In DNA form, the CDR3 reads TGTGCCAGCAGCTTAGGGCGGGCGACGAACACTGAAGCTTTCTTT. The chain combines TRBV7-2 with TRBJ1-1; D is uncertain. Germline V gives CDR1 SGHTA, CDR2 FQGNSA. There are 15 residues in the CDR3. Trimming removed 1 base from V and 1 base from J, with 10 bases in between.

This clonotype was seen a few times. V gene TRBV5-1 combines with J gene TRBJ2-7, with D perhaps TRBD1 or TRBD2 (5 bases each). This CDR3 has 14 amino acids. Trimming left V 4 bases short and J 0 bases short, with 11 bases between. The germline V gene has CDR1 SGHRS and CDR2 YFSETQ. The CDR3 sequence is CASSLDGTSYEQYV. DNA of the CDR3: TGCGCCAGCAGCCTAGACGGGACCTCCTACGAGCAGTACGTC.

This clonotype has at least ten counts. V gene TRBV5-1 combines with J gene TRBJ2-2; 7 nucleotides agree with TRBD1. V gave up 4 bases and J gave up 6 bases; unmatched junction bases: 3. Germline CDR1 is SGHRS and CDR2 is YFSETQ. The CDR3 contains 13 residues. The chain's CDR3 is CASSPTGPGELFF. Here the CDR3 DNA reads TGCGCCAGCAGCCCGACAGGGCCCGGGGAGCTGTTTTTT.

This clonotype was recorded a few times. The V call is TRBV9, the J call TRBJ1-6; D remains unclear. V was trimmed by 4 bases and J by 10 bases, leaving 15 bases between them. This CDR3 is 14 amino acids long. From germline, CDR1 is SGDLS and CDR2 YYNGEE. This CDR3 reads CASSPTILGSPLHF. CDR3 coding DNA: TGTGCCAGCAGCCCCACGATACTAGGATCACCCCTCCACTTT. The full variable domain, with the rest looked up from reference TRBV9 and TRBJ1-6, is DSGVTQTPKHLITATGQRVTLRCSPRSGDLSVYWYQQSLDQGLQFLIQYYNGEERAKGNILERFSAQQFPDLHSELNLSSLELGDSALYFCASSPTILGSPLHFGNGTRLTVT.